This passage covers 21 T cell receptor beta chains from one sample sequenced in a study of shared clonotypes between healthy human individuals. TCRdb's copy holds only in-frame clones and misses some; the assay was immunoSEQ multiplex PCR. The sample holds hundreds of thousands of clones, over 60% seen once. The sample consisted of PBMCs. These receptors were taken from a woman aged 40 to 55 in good health. Some clones in this sample may be carry-over from other donors' samples.

This clone has a single count. This chain joins TRBV7-8 and TRBJ2-1; D is unclear. V lost 1 base to trimming and J lost 5 bases, with 6 bases between them. CDR1 is SGHVS and CDR2 is FQNEAQ in the germline V gene. The CDR3 totals 13 residues. Here the CDR3 DNA reads TGTGCCAGCAGCTTAGGTCAGAACAATGAGCAGTTCTTC. Translated: CASSLGQNNEQFF.

Comments on this clone: A much larger clone differs from this one at a single base, so this may be a read error. It is likely a read error, because the conserved phenylalanine at the end of the CDR3 is missing. This chain joins TRBV9 and TRBJ1-1; D remains unclear. CDR3 length equals 16 residues. CDR1 SGDLS and CDR2 YYNGEE come from the germline V gene. V gave up 0 bases and J gave up 5 bases, with 17 bases separating them. The CDR3 here is CASSVGPPGPGTEAFS. Here the CDR3 DNA reads TGTGCCAGCAGCGTAGGCCCCCCCGGACCGGGGACTGAAGCTTTCTCT.

The chain couples TRBV4-2 to TRBJ2-7; 9 nucleotides line up with TRBD2. V shed 5 bases and J 0 bases; nucleotides not matched to a gene: 8. This CDR3 spans 16 amino acids. Per germline, CDR1 LGHNA and CDR2 YNFKEQ. CDR3 nucleotide sequence: TGTGCCAGCAGCTCCGGACTAGCGCTGAGCTCCTACGAGCAGTACTTC. Its translation: CASSSGLALSSYEQYF.

The chain is built from TRBV7-8 and TRBJ2-3, with 9 bases matching TRBD2. Unmatched junction bases numbered 3, after V lost 0 bases and J lost 2 bases. CDR3 size: 16 residues. CDR1 is SGHVS, CDR2 FQNEAQ, per germline. As DNA, the CDR3 is TGTGCCAGCAGCTTAGCGACTAGCGGAAACACAGATACGCAGTATTTT. This translates into CASSLATSGNTDTQYF.

The chain carries TRBV5-4 and TRBJ2-5; 10 bases map to TRBD2. The CDR3 has 13 residues. Germline CDR1 reads SGHNT; CDR2 reads YYREEE (reference sequence). The trim removed 3 bases at V and 9 bases at J, leaving 5 bases unmatched. The DNA of the CDR3 is TGTGCCAGCAGCTCTAGCGGGAGATCGGCCCAGTACTTC. It encodes CASSSSGRSAQYF.

There are a few counts of this clone. The J gene is TRBJ2-2, the V gene TRBV19, with D tentatively TRBD1 or TRBD2 (5 bases each). The CDR3 sequence is 16 residues long. V dropped 3 bases and J dropped 5 bases, with 16 bases sitting between them. The V gene's germline CDR1 is LNHDA and CDR2 SQIVND (reference sequence). The CDR3 region is CASSMLPGPITGELFF. Written as DNA, the CDR3 is TGTGCCAGTAGTATGCTCCCGGGACCAATTACCGGGGAGCTGTTTTTT.

This rearrangement joins TRBV4-3 to TRBJ1-3; 10 bases line up with TRBD1. Germline V gene data show CDR1 as LGHNA and CDR2 as YSLEER. The CDR3 extends over 17 amino acids. J gave up 0 bases and V 3 bases, and 5 bases lay outside the gene matches. CDR3 sequence: CASSQLGQGTSGNTIYF. The CDR3 nucleotides read TGCGCCAGCAGCCAGTTGGGACAGGGGACCTCTGGAAACACCATATATTTT.

The chain recombines TRBV4-3 with TRBJ2-1; the D is unclear. V was trimmed by 0 bases and J by 1 base, leaving 1 base between them. Germline V gives CDR1 LGHNA, CDR2 YSLEER. The CDR3 consists of 13 residues. The CDR3 bases are TGCGCCAGCAGCCAAGATTCCTACAATGAGCAGTTCTTC. It encodes CASSQDSYNEQFF.

As to this clone: This likely traces to a read error, being one base from a far larger clone. The sample has other DNA sequences that encode this CDR3 too. The J gene is TRBJ2-7, the V gene TRBV4-1; a possible D gene is TRBD2 (5 bases). CDR3 length: 16 residues. Germline CDR1 MGHRA, CDR2 YSYEKL. Written as DNA, the CDR3 is TGCGCTAGCAGCCAAAGCGGTATTAAGAACACACACGAGCAGTACTTC. Translated: CASSQSGIKNTHEQYF.

The genes are TRBV10-2 and TRBJ2-7, with 13 bases matching TRBD2. The CDR3 sequence is 15 residues long. Germline CDR1 reads WSHSY; CDR2 reads SAAADI. V was pared by 4 bases and J by 7 bases, with 7 bases of the junction left unmatched. CDR3 DNA: TGCGCCAGCAGTGGGCCCGGGACTAGCGGGATTGAGCAGTACTTC. Amino acids: CASSGPGTSGIEQYF.

Worth noting for this clone: Other DNA sequences in the same sample also yield this CDR3. This rearrangement joins TRBV2 to TRBJ2-5, with a weak D call TRBD1 (7 bases). The CDR3 extends over 13 amino acids. The germline V gene has CDR1 SNHLY and CDR2 FYNNEI. Between the trimmed V and J ends, which lost 7 bases and 2 bases, there was a span of 11 bases. CDR3 in amino acids: CASNRGLQETQYF. CDR3 sequence (DNA): TGTGCCAGCAACAGGGGACTTCAAGAGACCCAGTACTTC.

This sequence joins TRBV2 and TRBJ2-7; TRBD1 agrees at 9 bases. V dropped 6 bases and J dropped 6; count of bases not matched to a gene: 9. Germline CDR1 and CDR2: SNHLY and FYNNEI. The CDR3 runs to 14 residues. CDR3 coding DNA: TGTGCCAGCAGGGGACAGGGAATCGTGCGCGAGCAGTACTTC. Its protein product is CASRGQGIVREQYF. Full variable domain (remainder filled in from reference TRBV2 and TRBJ2-7): EPEVTQTPSHQVTQMGQEVILRCVPISNHLYFYWYRQILGQKVEFLVSFYNNEISEKSEIFDDQFSVERPDGSNFTLKIRSTKLEDSAMYFCASRGQGIVREQYFGPGTRLTVT.

This clone was seen more than once but under ten times. The chain recombines TRBV18 with TRBJ1-3, with D hard to call. This CDR3 region has 15 residues. Looked up from germline, CDR1 is KGHSH and CDR2 is LQKENI. Trimming stripped 2 bases from V and 2 bases from J, with 10 bases between. For the CDR3, the DNA is TGTGCCAGCTCACCAGAGGGAGGAACTGGAAACACCATATATTTT. Residues: CASSPEGGTGNTIYF.

V and J are TRBV7-2 and TRBJ2-5; TRBD2 matches at 13 bases. The CDR3 is 16 amino acids. Germline lookup yields CDR1 SGHTA and CDR2 FQGNSA. V shed 5 bases, J shed 4 bases, and the junction held 7 bases outside the gene matches. The CDR3 bases are TGTGCCAGCAGCCGAGGACTAGCGGGAGTGTTAGAGACCCAGTACTTC. This encodes CASSRGLAGVLETQYF.

The table lists this clone with many counts. The chain links TRBV5-8 to TRBJ2-7; D remains ambiguous. The V and J ends lost 0 bases and 8 bases respectively, with 15 bases between them. The germline V gene encodes CDR1 SGHTS and CDR2 YDEGEE. This CDR3 has 14 residues. For the CDR3, the DNA is TGTGCCAGCAGCTTGGGGGCGACTGCTTGGAAGCAGTACTTC. Translating gives CASSLGATAWKQYF.

As regards this clone: A far larger clone lies a single base away; this is likely a read error. The CDR3 reads CASSFKSTGQLFF. Written as DNA, the CDR3 is TGTGCCAGCAGCTTTAAAAGCACCGGGCAGCTGTTTTTT. The V gene is TRBV5-5, the J gene TRBJ2-2, with D unresolved. Germline loops: CDR1 SGHKS, CDR2 YYEKEE (reference sequence). The CDR3 has 13 amino acids.

The count of this clone is one. The gene calls are TRBV9 and TRBJ2-1; 7 bases agree with TRBD2. Losses at the gene ends were 4 bases for V and 8 bases for J; bases not matched to a gene: 6. Germline loops: CDR1 SGDLS, CDR2 YYNGEE. CDR3 length: 13 residues. The CDR3 here is CASSPGLNYEQFF. The CDR3 DNA reads TGTGCCAGCAGCCCGGGACTAAATTATGAGCAGTTCTTC.

This clone was observed a single time. The chain couples TRBV28 to TRBJ2-2, with unresolved D. V lost 2 bases and J lost 0, with 7 bases in between. This CDR3 region has 15 residues. Germline lookup yields CDR1 MDHEN and CDR2 SYDVKM. CDR3 protein: CASSLRTTNTGELFF. CDR3 nucleotides: TGTGCCAGCAGTTTAAGGACCACGAACACCGGGGAGCTGTTTTTT. Full variable domain (remainder filled in from reference TRBV28 and TRBJ2-2): DVKVTQSSRYLVKRTGEKVFLECVQDMDHENMFWYRQDPGLGLRLIYFSYDVKMKEKGDIPEGYSVSREKKERFSLILESASTNQTSMYLCASSLRTTNTGELFFGEGSRLTVL.

Concerning this clone itself: This likely reflects a read error, since a far larger clone is one base away. CDR3 bases: TGCGGCGGGGGGACAGCCCAAGAGACCCAGTACTTC. It specifies CGGGTAQETQYF. The rearrangement joins TRBV29-1 to TRBJ2-5; possible D gene TRBD2, 8 bases. Germline V gene lookup returns CDR1 SQVTM and CDR2 ANQGSEA. This CDR3 has 12 amino acids.

This chain uses TRBV5-1 with TRBJ2-5; 10 bases match TRBD2. The germline gives CDR1 SGHRS, CDR2 YFSETQ. CDR3 size: 15 residues. Unmatched junction bases numbered 8, after V lost 5 bases and J lost 4 bases. The CDR3 sequence is CASSKREGPGETQYF. The CDR3 DNA reads TGCGCCAGCAGTAAGCGGGAGGGCCCAGGAGAGACCCAGTACTTC.

The CDR3 sequence is CASSIGWGGRAAYNEQFF. CDR3 DNA: TGTGCCAGTAGTATAGGATGGGGCGGGAGGGCCGCCTACAATGAGCAGTTCTTC. J is TRBJ2-1 and V is TRBV19; 9 nucleotides line up with TRBD2. J lost 2 bases, V lost 1 base, and 9 bases had no gene match. This CDR3 has 18 residues. Germline V gene sequence: CDR1 LNHDA, CDR2 SQIVND (reference sequence).